The TCR beta chain described here comes from a study of blood T cells in healthy people across ages (dated by TCRdb to 2015 to 2017). Broadly, across the study: In model experiments, template switching captured about one uniquely barcoded TCR beta cDNA molecule for every two T cells. To track age-related changes in TCR beta repertoire diversity, the study relied on deep sequencing normalized with unique cDNA molecular identifiers. Donors were grouped into four age groups: young (average roughly 15 years), middle-aged (roughly 37), aged (about 60) and long-lived (approximately 78). To avoid experimental bias, donors of different ages were randomly spread across the sequencing lanes. For two donors (one aged 18 to 29 and one aged 80 or older), the study analyzed two additional independent replicas of 1 million unique cDNA reads from the same blood draw.

The receptor library was made with 5' RACE. For sequencing, an Illumina HiSeq 2500 was employed. A second PCR of roughly 6 to 11 cycles was performed with a sample-barcoded 5' primer and a J-beta primer mix. Each TCR beta cDNA molecule received a unique molecular identifier from a template-switch 5' adaptor carrying 12 random nucleotides. Each sample yielded at least 3 million CDR3-containing paired-end reads. The Mint cDNA synthesis kit, primed by a TRBC-specific oligonucleotide, was used to synthesize first-strand cDNA from all RNA. After uracil-DNA glycosylase treatment, a first 18-cycle PCR used universal primers M1SS and BC2_uni_R on all cDNA. On the study's bioinformatics: Each sample was normalized by randomly selecting 1 million high-quality reads, each carrying a distinct molecular identifier. Reads sharing molecular identifiers were discarded rather than binned into consensus sequences. MiTCR, with a Q25 quality threshold and the strictest error-elimination algorithm, was used for CDR3 identification, clonotype clustering and error correction. A nonparametric unseen species model with Euler transformation was used to estimate lower-bound total TCR beta diversity. Starting from the raw public reads, TCRdb applied fastp trimming at Q25, assembled clones with MiXCR and retained in-frame beta chains. Identical CDR3 protein sequences are pooled into one entry, listed with their most common genes and DNA. TCRdb's processing, not the authors' own work, is the source of the V and J calls. The sample contains roughly 730,000 distinct CDR3 sequences, approximately 53% of them found a single time. Jointly, the top ten make up around a quarter of the sample.

General conclusions and limits of the study: As age increased, observed TCR beta diversity per million T cells dropped in a roughly linear way, and a significant reduction was already evident by age 40. There was a strong correlation between observed TCR beta diversity and the percentage of naive T cells measured by flow cytometry. Estimates of total diversity based on one million sequenced T cells were considered lower bounds and underestimates. Because donor CMV infection status was unknown, age-related changes in expanded clonotypes were potentially confounded. Compared with the aged group, the long-lived group had more naive CD4+ T cells, fewer expanded clones and increased TCR diversity, suggesting age selection. Since profiling was done on bulk unsorted PBMCs, naive and antigen-experienced compartments could not be conclusively compared.

V is clipped by 6 bases and J by 7 bases, and the sequence between their germline boundaries is 18 bases long. Inclusive of the bounding cysteine and phenylalanine, the CDR3 is 14 residues long. The entry retains the CDR3 DNA only, 42 bases that are in frame from base 1. CDR1 MNHEY and CDR2 SVGAGI were looked up in the germline V gene. The donors were a few dozen Caucasian individuals from Russia, aged roughly 6 to 100 years, who were systemically healthy. Each donor gave about 11 milliliters of peripheral blood, drawn into EDTA-treated Vacutainer tubes. PBMCs were isolated by Ficoll-Paque density-gradient centrifugation, with at least 7 million obtained per sample. Trizol reagent was used to extract total RNA from the PBMCs, yielding at least 5 micrograms per sample. Naive CD45RAhigh/CD27high T cell percentages were measured by flow cytometry on a PBMC aliquot from every donor. As regards this clonotype: This clone's antigen is unknown. No base quality information exists; no much larger clone differs at one position.

The sequenced sample was blood. The sequence was obtained from a man between 40 and 49 years old in good health. This chain is built from TRBV6-5 and TRBJ1-1; D gene: possibly TRBD1, on 6 matching bases. The CDR3 protein sequence reads: CASRSDRTRREAFF. The nucleotide sequence reads TGTGCCAGCAGGAGCGACAGGACCAGGCGTGAAGCTTTCTTT.